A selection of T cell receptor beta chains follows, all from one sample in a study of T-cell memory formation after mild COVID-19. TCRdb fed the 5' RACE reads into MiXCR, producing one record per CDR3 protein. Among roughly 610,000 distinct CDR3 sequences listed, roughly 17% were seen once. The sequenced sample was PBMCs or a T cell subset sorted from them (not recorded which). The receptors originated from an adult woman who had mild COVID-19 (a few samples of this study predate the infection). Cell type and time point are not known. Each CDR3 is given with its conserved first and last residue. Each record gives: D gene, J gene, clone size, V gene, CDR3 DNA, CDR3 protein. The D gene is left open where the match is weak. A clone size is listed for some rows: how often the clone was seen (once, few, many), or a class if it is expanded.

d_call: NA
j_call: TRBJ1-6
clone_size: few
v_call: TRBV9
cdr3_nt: TGTGCCAGCAGCGTAGGGGACACAAGGCGGAATTCACCCCTCCACTTT
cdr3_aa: CASSVGDTRRNSPLHF

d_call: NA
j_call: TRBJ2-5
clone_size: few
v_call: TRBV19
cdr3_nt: TGTGCCAGTAGTATTGGGACTGTTCACGAGACCCAGTACTTC
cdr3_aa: CASSIGTVHETQYF

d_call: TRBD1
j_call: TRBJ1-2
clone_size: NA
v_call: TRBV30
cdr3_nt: TGTGCCTGGGAACTGTGGACAGGGGGCTATGGCTACACCTTC
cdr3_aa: CAWELWTGGYGYTF

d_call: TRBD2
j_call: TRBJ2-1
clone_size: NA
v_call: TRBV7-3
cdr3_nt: TGTGCCAGCAGCTTGGGGCGGGGGGCCCTCACTGATCAGTTCTTC
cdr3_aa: CASSLGRGALTDQFF

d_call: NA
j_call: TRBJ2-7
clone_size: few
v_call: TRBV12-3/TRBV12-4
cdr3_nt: TGTGCCAGCAGTTTACAGGGTAACTACGAGCAGTACTTC
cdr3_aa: CASSLQGNYEQYF

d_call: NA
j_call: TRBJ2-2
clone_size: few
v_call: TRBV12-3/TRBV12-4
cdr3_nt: TGTGCCAGCAGCCAGCAAACCACCGGGGAGCTGTTTTTT
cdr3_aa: CASSQQTTGELFF

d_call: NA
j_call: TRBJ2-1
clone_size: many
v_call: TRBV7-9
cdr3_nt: TGTGCCAGTAGCATGGGTGCGGGCTCCTACAATGAGCAGTTCTTC
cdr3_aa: CASSMGAGSYNEQFF

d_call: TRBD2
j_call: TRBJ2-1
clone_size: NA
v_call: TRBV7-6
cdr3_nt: TGTGCCAGCAGCTCCCCCGGGACTAGCGGGAGGTCGGCCAGGAATGAGCAGTTCTTC
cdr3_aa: CASSSPGTSGRSARNEQFF

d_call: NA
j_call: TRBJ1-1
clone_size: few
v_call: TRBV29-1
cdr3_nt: TGCAGCGTTGAGCTAGGGAGGTCGGAGGCTTTCTTT
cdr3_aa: CSVELGRSEAFF

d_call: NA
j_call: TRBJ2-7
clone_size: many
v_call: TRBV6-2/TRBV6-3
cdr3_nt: TGTGCCAGCAGTGATCCGAGACTACCTCGAATTAACGAGCAGTACTTC
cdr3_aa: CASSDPRLPRINEQYF

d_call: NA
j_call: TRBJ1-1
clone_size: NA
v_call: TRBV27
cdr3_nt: TGTGCCATACATCCGCCCGGGAACACTGAAGCTTTCTTT
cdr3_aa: CAIHPPGNTEAFF

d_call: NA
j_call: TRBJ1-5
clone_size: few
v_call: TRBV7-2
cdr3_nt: TGTGCCAGCAGCTTTTTAAGGGCCCGAGGTCAGCCCCAGCATTTT
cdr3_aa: CASSFLRARGQPQHF

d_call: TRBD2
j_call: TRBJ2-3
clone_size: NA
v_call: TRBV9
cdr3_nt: TGTGCCAGCAGCGTCCTGTACGGCGGGAGTGCAGATACGCAGTATTTT
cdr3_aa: CASSVLYGGSADTQYF

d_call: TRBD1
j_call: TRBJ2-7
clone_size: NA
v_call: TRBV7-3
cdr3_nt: TGTGCCAGCAGCCTCGGGACAGGGCTGTCCTACGAGCAGTACTTC
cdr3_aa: CASSLGTGLSYEQYF

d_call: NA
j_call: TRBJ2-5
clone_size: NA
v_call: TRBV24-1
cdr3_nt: TGTGCCACCAGTGACCGTCAGGGTGGTGGAGAGACCCAGTACTTC
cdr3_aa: CATSDRQGGGETQYF

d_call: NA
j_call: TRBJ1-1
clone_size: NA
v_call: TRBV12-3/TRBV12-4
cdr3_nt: TGTGCCAGCAGTTTAGATGCCGGCGAGGCTTTCTTT
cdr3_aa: CASSLDAGEAFF

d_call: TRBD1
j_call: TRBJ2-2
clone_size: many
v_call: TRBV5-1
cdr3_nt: TGCGCCAGCAGCGAGGGACAGCCCGGGGAGCTGTTTTTT
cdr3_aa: CASSEGQPGELFF

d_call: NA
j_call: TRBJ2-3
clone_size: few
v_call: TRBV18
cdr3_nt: TGTGCCAGCTCACCCTTTAAGATGGATACGCAGTATTTT
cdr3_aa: CASSPFKMDTQYF

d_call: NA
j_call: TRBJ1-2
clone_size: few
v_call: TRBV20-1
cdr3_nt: TGCAGTGCTAGAGATTCAACAGGGTCATACCGTGGCTACACCTTC
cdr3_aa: CSARDSTGSYRGYTF

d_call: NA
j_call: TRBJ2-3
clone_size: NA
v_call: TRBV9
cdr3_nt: TGTGCCAGCAGCACAACGGGGACCACAGATACGCAGTATTTT
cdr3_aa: CASSTTGTTDTQYF

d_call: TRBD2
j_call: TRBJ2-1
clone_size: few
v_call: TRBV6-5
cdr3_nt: TGTGCCAGCAGTTGGGGACTAGCGGGCTTAAATGAGCAGTTCTTC
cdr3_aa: CASSWGLAGLNEQFF

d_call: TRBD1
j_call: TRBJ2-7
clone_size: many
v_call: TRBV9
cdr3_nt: TGTGCCAGCAGTGTCGACAGGGGTTACGAGCAGTACTTC
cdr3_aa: CASSVDRGYEQYF

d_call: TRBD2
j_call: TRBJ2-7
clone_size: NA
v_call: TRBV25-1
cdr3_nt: TGTGCCAGCAGTGAAGGACTAGCGGGGCCCCATCTCTACGAGCAGTACTTC
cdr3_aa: CASSEGLAGPHLYEQYF

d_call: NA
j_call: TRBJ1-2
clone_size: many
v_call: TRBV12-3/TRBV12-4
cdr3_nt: TGTGCCAGCAGTTTAAGGGGGGGCTATGGCTACACCTTC
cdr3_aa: CASSLRGGYGYTF

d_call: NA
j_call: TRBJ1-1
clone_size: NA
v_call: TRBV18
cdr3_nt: TGTGCCAGCTCACCAAAGGAGCTGAACACTGAAGCTTTCTTT
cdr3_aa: CASSPKELNTEAFF

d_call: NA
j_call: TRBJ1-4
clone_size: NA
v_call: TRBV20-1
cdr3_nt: TGCAGTGCTAGAGGACATTCAAGGGGTGAAAAACTGTTTTTT
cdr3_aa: CSARGHSRGEKLFF

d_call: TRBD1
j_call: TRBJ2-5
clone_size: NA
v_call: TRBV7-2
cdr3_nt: TGTGCCAGCAGCTTAGCCGGACAGGGGGCTGAGACCCAGTACTTC
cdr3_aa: CASSLAGQGAETQYF

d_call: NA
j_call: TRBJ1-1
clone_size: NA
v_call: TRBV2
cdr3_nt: TGTGCCAGCAGTGGCGGGGGGCTAGGCACTGAAGCTTTCTTT
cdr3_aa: CASSGGGLGTEAFF

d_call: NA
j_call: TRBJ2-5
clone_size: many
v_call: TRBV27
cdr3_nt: TGTGCCAGCAGTTACGGACCGGACCAAGAGACCCAGTACTTC
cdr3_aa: CASSYGPDQETQYF

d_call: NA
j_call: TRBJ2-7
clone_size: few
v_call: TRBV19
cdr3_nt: TGTGCCAGTAGTGCGGAGGGGCGGGTAAGGGGCGAGCAGTACTTC
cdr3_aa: CASSAEGRVRGEQYF

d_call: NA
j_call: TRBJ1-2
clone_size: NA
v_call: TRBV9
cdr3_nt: TGTGCCAGCAGCGTAGCTACGACAGAGATCTATGGCTACACCTTC
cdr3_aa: CASSVATTEIYGYTF

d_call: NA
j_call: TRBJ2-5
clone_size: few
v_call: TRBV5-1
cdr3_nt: TGCGCCAGCAGATCTACGACCCAAGAGACCCAGTACTTC
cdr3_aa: CASRSTTQETQYF

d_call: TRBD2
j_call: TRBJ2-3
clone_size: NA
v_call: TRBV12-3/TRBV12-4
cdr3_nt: TGTGCCAGCAGCGCGATAGCGGGGGGTAGCACAGATACGCAGTATTTT
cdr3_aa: CASSAIAGGSTDTQYF